Listed below are T cell receptor beta chains from one sample, sequenced in a study of PD-L1 blockade in urothelial cancer. The assay was immunoSEQ multiplex PCR, and TCRdb's table has in-frame clones only and misses some. The sample yields tens of thousands of clones, 70% to 90% seen once. The material was PBMCs, obtained around atezolizumab (anti-PD-L1) treatment. The receptors stem from a man aged 45 to 65 with urothelial cancer. CDR3s include the opening cysteine and the closing phenylalanine or tryptophan. D genes are given only for firm matches. Clone size is not always given. Where it is, it says once, few, many or a class for expanded clones.

j_gene: TRBJ1-2; v_gene: TRBV28; d_gene: NA; len: 13; abundance: NA; CDR3nt: TGTGCCAGCAGGGACACAACTAACTATGGCTACACCTTC; CDR3aa: CASRDTTNYGYTF
j_gene: TRBJ1-2; v_gene: TRBV30; d_gene: NA; len: 13; abundance: NA; CDR3nt: TGTGCCTGGCGAGAGGGGGGGCCCTATGGCTACACCTTC; CDR3aa: CAWREGGPYGYTF
j_gene: TRBJ2-7; v_gene: TRBV19; d_gene: TRBD1; len: 13; abundance: NA; CDR3nt: TGTGCCAGTAGTATACGACAGGGATACGAGCAGTACTTC; CDR3aa: CASSIRQGYEQYF
j_gene: TRBJ1-6; v_gene: TRBV7-6; d_gene: TRBD1; len: 15; abundance: medium-sized; CDR3nt: TGTGCCAGCAGCTTAGGGACAGGGCTCCATTCACCCCTCCACTTT; CDR3aa: CASSLGTGLHSPLHF
j_gene: TRBJ2-2; v_gene: TRBV5-6; d_gene: TRBD2; len: 16; abundance: NA; CDR3nt: TGTGCCAGCAGCTTGGAGCTAGCGGGGGACTCCGGGGAGCTGTTTTTT; CDR3aa: CASSLELAGDSGELFF
j_gene: TRBJ2-1; v_gene: TRBV15; d_gene: NA; len: 16; abundance: NA; CDR3nt: TGTGCCACCAGCAGAGGTTCCACAGTGGTTCCCTATGAGCAGTTCTTC; CDR3aa: CATSRGSTVVPYEQFF
j_gene: TRBJ2-7; v_gene: TRBV19; d_gene: NA; len: 11; abundance: NA; CDR3nt: TGTGCCAGTAAGTTAGGGGGCGAGCAGTACTTC; CDR3aa: CASKLGGEQYF
j_gene: TRBJ1-2; v_gene: TRBV7-2; d_gene: TRBD1; len: 15; abundance: once; CDR3nt: TGTGCCAGCAGCTTAGCGGCGGACAGGGGCTATGGCTACACCTTC; CDR3aa: CASSLAADRGYGYTF
j_gene: TRBJ2-7; v_gene: TRBV7-2; d_gene: NA; len: 13; abundance: NA; CDR3nt: TGTGCCAGCAGCTTAGGACGGGGAAACGAGCAGTACTTC; CDR3aa: CASSLGRGNEQYF
j_gene: TRBJ2-7; v_gene: TRBV4-3; d_gene: NA; len: 16; abundance: NA; CDR3nt: TGCGCCAGCAGCCAAGATTGGCGGCAGTTTCTCTTGGAGCAGTACTTC; CDR3aa: CASSQDWRQFLLEQYF
j_gene: TRBJ1-1; v_gene: TRBV9; d_gene: TRBD1; len: 17; abundance: NA; CDR3nt: TGTGCCAGCAGCTCCGCGAAGGAAGGACAGGTAAAGGGTGAAGCTTTCTTT; CDR3aa: CASSSAKEGQVKGEAFF
j_gene: TRBJ2-5; v_gene: TRBV28; d_gene: NA; len: 17; abundance: NA; CDR3nt: TGTGCCAGCAGTTTATTGGGGGGTAGCGGCTCACAAGAGACCCAGTACTTC; CDR3aa: CASSLLGGSGSQETQYF
j_gene: TRBJ2-1; v_gene: TRBV27; d_gene: NA; len: 13; abundance: NA; CDR3nt: TGTGCCAGCAGTATCTCCAGGGAAGCTGAGCAGTTCTTC; CDR3aa: CASSISREAEQFF
j_gene: TRBJ2-5; v_gene: TRBV29-1; d_gene: NA; len: 13; abundance: NA; CDR3nt: TGCAGCGTTGAGGTCATTACGGGGGAGACCCAGTACTTC; CDR3aa: CSVEVITGETQYF
j_gene: TRBJ2-7; v_gene: TRBV19; d_gene: NA; len: 13; abundance: NA; CDR3nt: TGTGCCAGTAGTGGAGTTAGGGGCCACGAGCAGTACTTC; CDR3aa: CASSGVRGHEQYF